This T cell receptor (beta chain) was obtained from a study of shared clonotypes between healthy human individuals (dated by TCRdb to 2018 to 2021). A note on the overall study: Three men and a couple of women, aged 18 to 49 years, made up the cohort. Blood TCR repertoires of five healthy adults were deeply sequenced to estimate repertoire size and the extent of clonotype sharing between individuals. To increase sequencing depth and limit assay-specific biases, different laboratories used diverse techniques to prepare libraries and sequence TCR repertoires. For each donor, CD4 naive and CD4 memory were each run on three plates, CD8 naive on two plates, and CD8 memory on one plate. Each donor's leukapheresis produced roughly between about 0.8 and 8.9 billion PBMCs.

Worth noting for this clone: Its antigen is not yet known. No base quality information exists; no much larger clone differs at one position.

The donors were healthy, HIV-negative adults with no recently reported acute infections or vaccinations. Every donor was a Caucasian adult residing in Nashville, Tennessee, USA. CD4+ T cells were enriched through magnetic negative selection, after which naive cells were positively selected on CD45RA and the remaining negative fraction served as the memory subset. Blood was collected by leukapheresis, and PBMCs were isolated by Ficoll-Histopaque density gradient centrifugation and then cryopreserved in liquid nitrogen vapor phase. Analytical flow cytometry was used to check the purity and quantity of each magnetically sorted T cell population. Genomic DNA was isolated from every sorted fraction and measured by UV absorbance on a Nanodrop 2000c. CDR1 and CDR2 (SGHRS, YFSETQ) derive from the germline V gene. The V end loses 6 bases and the J end loses 0 bases, and a stretch of 9 bases separates them. The CDR3 sequence holds 14 residues, the cysteine and phenylalanine included. Only the CDR3 DNA stays, 42 bases, in frame from base 1.

Overall results and qualifications from the work: Only blood was sampled, and tissue TCR repertoires likely differ from those in blood. Around 5% of naive CD4, 3.5% of naive CD8, about 2.1% of memory CD4, and 0.35% to 0.4% of memory CD8 clonotypes were shared across several donors. Compared with non-shared clonotypes, clonotypes shared by all four sorted-subset donors had higher generation probabilities. Incomplete sequencing was indicated by rarefaction of sorted-subset datasets, despite the large sequencing depth. Pairwise subsampling led to the expectation that sequencing depth would affect the degree of clonotype sharing among donors. Naive subsets generally had larger estimated clonotype richness than memory subsets did. The genetic and exposure-history diversity represented was limited by the small number of donors.

Using the deep immunoSEQ assay, TCR CDR3 regions were amplified from genomic DNA by multiplex PCR. Extracted genomic DNA from each cell subset was distributed evenly across all wells of several immunoSEQ 96-well plates, and each plate was treated as a replicate. For sorted subsets, 150 to 250 ng of genomic DNA, equivalent to about 30,000 T cell genomes, went into each replicate PCR. Purified libraries were measured with a Qubit 3.0 fluorometer, size-checked on a Bioanalyzer 2100, and measured again with the KAPA Library Quantification kit. Each immunoSEQ 96-well plate was sequenced on its own single-read 150-cycle Illumina NextSeq 550 flow cell. The paper's data handling went like this. The immunoSEQ output contained only junctional sequences without quality scores, so filtering could not match that applied to full-length reads. Sequences were annotated with PyIR, a Python wrapper for IgBLAST v1.9, using IMGT germline references to assign V/J genes and CDR3. Reads were filtered out if the reads had weak V/J assignments (E-value above 1e-6), no CDR3, stop codons, out-of-frame junctions, or ambiguous translated residues. V3J clonotypes were defined by identical inferred V gene, J gene, and CDR3 amino acid sequence. To compute the percentage overlap between repertoires, the number of shared unique clonotypes was divided by the size of the smaller repertoire. Repertoire richness was assessed with RTK rarefaction, the Chao1 estimator, and Recon v2.1 estimates of unobserved clonotypes. Generation probabilities were computed with OLGA for all TCRbeta clonotypes obtained by the gDNA method from a few donors. The table comes from immuneACCESS by way of TCRdb, which keeps in-frame sequences with V and J called. Part of the clones is missing from these tables; in studies checked, under half for an unresolved V gene and the rest for unknown reasons. From that table come the V and J calls and clone size; the DNA was used to work out D and trimming. The sample table records roughly 1,500,000 clones; about 98.5% of these occur just once. Of the sample, approximately 0.4% is held by the ten largest clones.

This receptor was taken from a man aged 25-45 years in good health. Specimen: naive CD4+ T cells sorted from blood. The cell subset or site label corresponds to: CD45RA+ positively selected. The receptor chain draws on TRBV5-1 and TRBJ1-4; the D gene cannot be named for sure. The sequenced DNA: TGCGCCAGCAAGATCGGAACAACTAATGAAAAACTGTTTTTT. This sequence encodes CASKIGTTNEKLFF.